This T cell receptor (beta chain) was obtained from a study of blood T cell repertoires in COVID-19. Study context: COVID-19 samples collected from the United States, Italy and Spain covered acute and convalescent phases. T cells, B-cell-depleted T cells, or PBMCs provided the cDNA or gDNA that served as material.

Original analysis: Reference gene primer amplification gave estimated nucleated cell counts. Here immunoSEQ multiplex PCR was the method, and the copy in TCRdb shows in-frame clones only, minus some. V, J and clone size derive from that table, while D and trimming were established from the DNA sequence. The table has over 250,000 clones, 88% seen once; the top ten hold 0.65% to 0.9%. Germline values: CDR1 LGHNA, CDR2 YSLEER. This CDR3 is 19 amino acids long. The trim removed 0 bases at V and 0 bases at J, leaving 11 bases unmatched. The chain recombines TRBV4-3 with TRBJ2-7; 10 nucleotides match TRBD1. This sequence was found in a woman aged 25-40 years with acute or convalescent COVID-19. Sequenced material: peripheral blood. The CDR3 is CASSQDPNPGQGSSYEQYF. The CDR3 nucleotides are TGCGCCAGCAGCCAAGATCCTAATCCGGGACAGGGGAGCTCCTACGAGCAGTACTTC.